The 19 T cell receptor beta chains below were found in one sample sequenced in a study of immune evolution from preneoplasia to lung adenocarcinoma. The protocol was immunoSEQ multiplex PCR, while the TCRdb copy is restricted to in-frame clones and leaves out a portion. The repertoire includes 20,000 to 25,000 clones, about 71% of them detected once, and 5.5% to 6.5% sits in the top ten. Specimen: FFPE invasive lung adenocarcinoma tissue. These TCRs come from a person in their 60s with lung adenocarcinoma.

The rearrangement links TRBV6-8 to TRBJ2-7, with 13 nucleotides matching TRBD2. This CDR3 is 17 amino acids long. Germline CDR1 and CDR2: MNHGY and SAAAGT. The junction had 13 bases not matched to a gene; V was cut back by 6 bases and J by 5 bases. The CDR3 spells CASRTTRRTSGSNEQYF. The CDR3, as DNA: TGTGCCAGCAGAACCACCAGAAGGACTAGCGGGAGCAACGAGCAGTACTTC.

This sequence joins TRBV18 and TRBJ2-3; D unclear. The germline gives CDR1 KGHSH, CDR2 LQKENI. CDR3 length: 12 residues. V lost 3 bases, J lost 2 bases, and 3 bases lay in between. The CDR3 loop is CASSPDTDTQYF. CDR3 nucleotides: TGTGCCAGCTCACCGGACACAGATACGCAGTATTTT. Drawing the rest from reference TRBV18 and TRBJ2-3, the complete variable domain is NAGVMQNPRHLVRRRGQEARLRCSPMKGHSHVYWYRQLPEEGLKFMVYLQKENIIDESGMPKERFSAEFPKEGPSILRIQQVVRGDSAAYFCASSPDTDTQYFGPGTRLTVL.

The gene calls are TRBV11-2 and TRBJ2-7, with 9 bases lining up with TRBD2. Germline CDR1 SGHAT, CDR2 FQNNGV. The CDR3 is made up of 14 amino acids. The J segment lost 2 bases and the V segment lost 2 bases, leaving 1 base of the junction unmatched. CDR3 nucleotides: TGTGCCAGCAGCTTACAGCGGGGGGCCTACGAGCAGTACTTC. Protein product: CASSLQRGAYEQYF.

The gene calls are TRBV9 and TRBJ1-1, with D uncertain. Trimming took 2 bases from V and 0 from J, leaving 14 bases between them. CDR3 size: 16 residues. Germline CDR1 and CDR2: SGDLS and YYNGEE. CDR3 region: CASSVFSGRMNTEAFF. The CDR3 DNA sequence: TGTGCCAGCAGCGTTTTTTCCGGACGGATGAACACTGAAGCTTTCTTT.

This clone is a singleton in its sample. This sequence joins TRBV9 and TRBJ1-1; maybe TRBD1 (5 bases). This CDR3 contains 17 residues. Trimming removed 4 bases at V and 0 bases at J, with 19 bases between. Germline V gene lookup returns CDR1 SGDLS and CDR2 YYNGEE. CDR3 DNA sequence: TGTGCCAGCAGCAGAGAAGAAGGGGTCGGGTTGAACACTGAAGCTTTCTTT. Its protein is CASSREEGVGLNTEAFF.

The CDR3 bases are TGTGCCAGCTCACAAAGCCCAGGAAAAATCACCGGGGAGCTGTTTTTT. It specifies CASSQSPGKITGELFF. The chain recombines TRBV18 with TRBJ2-2; D gene ambiguous. The length of the CDR3 is 16 residues. Germline V gene lookup returns CDR1 KGHSH and CDR2 LQKENI. V was cut by 4 bases and J by 4 bases, with 16 bases left in between.

The V gene is TRBV7-3, the J gene TRBJ2-6; 8 nucleotides agree with TRBD1. With V trimmed by 0 bases and J by 0 bases, 7 bases remained unmatched. The germline V gene has CDR1 SGHTA and CDR2 FQGTGA. CDR3 length: 19 amino acids. The CDR3 is CASSLTSGQGFSGANVLTF. The CDR3 region has the DNA TGTGCCAGCAGCTTAACGAGCGGACAGGGTTTCTCTGGGGCCAACGTCCTGACTTTC.

The rearrangement links TRBV7-2 to TRBJ2-2, with D unresolved. Germline V CDR1 and CDR2: SGHTA, FQGNSA. Trimming took 5 bases from V and 4 from J, leaving 11 bases between them. This CDR3 is 14 amino acids long. The CDR3 DNA sequence: TGTGCCAGCAGCAGCCGGAGTGTCACCGGGGAGCTGTTTTTT. As protein: CASSSRSVTGELFF.

The chain joins TRBV7-9 to TRBJ2-1; 9 bases agree with TRBD2. CDR1 is SEHNR, CDR2 FQNEAQ, per germline (reference sequence). The CDR3 consists of 11 residues. Trimming cost V 5 bases and J 15 bases; bases outside gene matches: 5. The CDR3 DNA reads as TGTGCCAGCAGCCAACCGGGACTAGCGTTCTTC. Translating it yields CASSQPGLAFF.

CDR3 in amino acids: CSVDPGMNTEAFF. In nucleotides, the CDR3 is TGCAGCGTTGATCCCGGTATGAACACTGAAGCTTTCTTT. The chain couples TRBV29-1 to TRBJ1-1; no clear D gene. The CDR3 covers 13 residues. V lost 3 bases and J lost 0, with 8 bases in between. Germline CDR1 is SQVTM and CDR2 is ANQGSEA.

The chain is built from TRBV28 and TRBJ2-1, with 9 bases fitting TRBD2. Germline V lookup: CDR1 MDHEN, CDR2 SYDVKM. CDR3 length: 14 amino acids. V shed 3 bases and J 7 bases; nucleotides not matched to a gene: 4. The DNA for the CDR3 is TGTGCCAGCAGTTTTAGCGGGAGTTTGAATGAGCAGTTCTTC. This sequence encodes CASSFSGSLNEQFF. Filled out from reference TRBV28 and TRBJ2-1, the complete variable domain reads DVKVTQSSRYLVKRTGEKVFLECVQDMDHENMFWYRQDPGLGLRLIYFSYDVKMKEKGDIPEGYSVSREKKERFSLILESASTNQTSMYLCASSFSGSLNEQFFGPGTRLTVL.

This clone was counted only a few times. The J gene is TRBJ2-5, the V gene TRBV5-4; tentative D call: TRBD1 (5 bases). Germline loops: CDR1 SGHNT, CDR2 YYREEE (reference sequence). V gave up 4 bases and J gave up 5 bases, with 18 bases separating them. This CDR3 contains 15 residues. In DNA, the CDR3 is TGTGCCAGCAGCAGCACCTCCAGGGTTCAGGAGACCCAGTACTTC. It translates to CASSSTSRVQETQYF. Combining the CDR3 with reference TRBV5-4 and TRBJ2-5 gives the whole variable domain ETGVTQSPTHLIKTRGQQVTLRCSSQSGHNTVSWYQQALGQGPQFIFQYYREEENGRGNFPPRFSGLQFPNYSSELNVNALELDDSALYLCASSSTSRVQETQYFGPGTRLLVL.

The V gene is TRBV18, the J gene TRBJ1-1, with 8 nucleotides matching TRBD1. The CDR3 totals 16 residues. The V gene end was trimmed by 1 base and the J gene end by 4 bases; junction bases not matched to a gene: 8. Germline CDR1 and CDR2: KGHSH and LQKENI. The CDR3 spells CASSPLQGVGLTEAFF. The CDR3 region has the DNA TGTGCCAGCTCACCACTACAGGGGGTTGGGCTCACTGAAGCTTTCTTT.

This clone showed up just once. The V gene is TRBV18, the J gene TRBJ2-7, with 8 bases fitting TRBD2. The ends lost 4 bases at V and 6 bases at J; junction bases unmatched: 11. Per the germline V gene, CDR1 is KGHSH and CDR2 is LQKENI. CDR3 length equals 15 residues. As DNA, the CDR3 is TGTGCCAGCTCACTCCGAACCGGGACTAGGGCCGAGCAGTACTTC. Protein sequence: CASSLRTGTRAEQYF.

This chain connects TRBV5-4 to TRBJ1-3, with a weak D call TRBD1 (5 bases). V lost 3 bases, J lost 9 bases, and 10 bases lay in between. Per germline, CDR1 SGHNT and CDR2 YYREEE (reference sequence). The CDR3 extends over 12 amino acids. This CDR3 reads CASSSQGSTIYF. In DNA form, the CDR3 reads TGTGCCAGCAGCTCCCAGGGTAGCACCATATATTTT.

The rearrangement uses TRBV7-2 and TRBJ1-5; D uncertain. This CDR3 is built from 16 residues. V lost 6 bases and J 4 bases, leaving 19 bases between the germline ends. Germline CDR1 SGHTA, CDR2 FQGNSA. This CDR3 reads CASSTQSLRQNQPQHF. CDR3 nucleotide sequence: TGTGCCAGCAGTACTCAATCCCTCCGGCAAAATCAGCCCCAGCATTTT.

For this clone: A junction end diverges from the germline sequence, so it may reflect a read error. The chain carries TRBV15 and TRBJ2-5, with a tentative D call TRBD1 (5 bases). Per the germline V gene, CDR1 is LNHNV and CDR2 is YYDKDF (reference sequence). This CDR3 has 13 residues. The DNA for the CDR3 is TGTGCCATCAGCACCTCTGACAGAGAGACCCAGTACTTC. Amino acid sequence: CAISTSDRETQYF.

This clone was found once. The V and J genes are TRBV28 and TRBJ1-1; maybe TRBD1 (5 bases). CDR3 size: 13 residues. Trimming removed 5 bases from V and 11 bases from J, with 18 bases in between. Germline V gene sequence: CDR1 MDHEN, CDR2 SYDVKM. Here the CDR3 reads CASSEKSRVGAFF. The DNA of the CDR3 is TGTGCCAGCAGTGAAAAAAGCAGGGTCGGGGCTTTCTTT.

The V call is TRBV19, the J call TRBJ2-5; D may be TRBD1 (5 bases). Germline V gene lookup returns CDR1 LNHDA and CDR2 SQIVND (reference sequence). There are 13 residues in the CDR3. Trimming shortened V by 7 bases and J by 7 bases, and 16 bases separated the two germline ends. Written as DNA, the CDR3 is TGTGCCAGTACGCCAAGGGGTTTCGGGACCCAGTACTTC. It codes for CASTPRGFGTQYF.